The source of this TCR beta chain is a study of glioma-infiltrating T cells after dendritic cell vaccination. TCRB CDR3 was amplified from 2 ug genomic DNA or less. Primers: 60 V beta forward and 13 J beta reverse. Here immunoSEQ multiplex PCR was the method, and the copy in TCRdb shows in-frame clones only, minus some. The repertoire holds approximately 85,000 clones, with 75% to 90% as singletons. General observations from the study: Few patients contributed both blood and tumor specimens. Higher TCR clonality did not directly relate to longer survival.

Germline V CDR1 and CDR2: MNHEY, SVGAGI. V was cut by 6 bases and J by 7 bases, with 9 bases left in between. This CDR3 spans 11 amino acids. Time point described: after dendritic cell vaccination, including at tumor progression/relapse. Turning to this clone: Antigen: not known.

The rearrangement links TRBV6-5 to TRBJ1-1, with D possibly being TRBD1 (5 bases). The source is a human donor with glioblastoma. Here the sequenced sample was blood, taken after dendritic cell vaccination. CDR3 coding DNA: TGTGCCAGCAGACGCGGGGGTGAAGCTTTCTTT. Protein product: CASRRGGEAFF.